This T cell receptor beta chain originates from a study of blood T cell repertoires in COVID-19. Original processing notes: Cell counts per sample came from amplifying reference gene primers. Profiling relied on immunoSEQ multiplex PCR, and the TCRdb table lists in-frame clones only, not all of them. V and J calls and clone size are given by that table; D and trimming were obtained from the DNA. This table holds about 110,000 clones, over 70% found once. A few counts support this clone. The CDR3 is 16 residues long. Germline CDR1 and CDR2: MGHRA and YSYEKL. V lost 0 bases to trimming and J lost 4 bases, with 13 bases between them.

The gene calls are TRBV4-1 and TRBJ1-5, with D perhaps TRBD1 (5 bases). Sequencing was carried out using peripheral blood. This receptor was identified in a man aged 45-60 years with acute or convalescent COVID-19. CDR3 sequence (DNA): TGCGCCAGCAGCCAAGAACAGGCAAGGGCGAATCAGCCCCAGCATTTT. Its translation: CASSQEQARANQPQHF.